This T cell receptor beta chain was sequenced during a study of shared clonotypes between healthy human individuals. Overall study results and limits: In a handful of donors, about 5% of naive CD4 clonotypes appeared in common.

Sequencing was performed with immunoSEQ multiplex PCR; in TCRdb, only in-frame clones are kept and a portion is missing. Among about 1,500,000 clones listed, roughly 96% were seen once. About this clone: Antigen unknown.

The CDR3 totals 16 residues. The V gene's germline CDR1 is LNHDA and CDR2 SQIVND (reference sequence). Trimming cost V 8 bases and J 2 bases, with 20 bases left between them. This rearrangement joins TRBV19 to TRBJ2-3; the D gene is possibly TRBD2 (6 bases). The sequence came from a man in his thirties or forties in good health. Sequenced input: naive CD4+ T cells sorted from blood. The subset is: CD45RA+ positively selected. The CDR3 DNA follows: TGTGCCAGTGACCCTCCGGGGGTCGGGCACACAGATACGCAGTATTTT. It codes for CASDPPGVGHTDTQYF.